Below, one T cell receptor (beta chain) is given with its context. This sample is drawn from a study of blood T cell repertoires in COVID-19. Across the whole study: Samples of COVID-19 (acute and convalescent) were obtained from the United States, Italy and Spain. Sources were T cells, B-cell-depleted T cells, or PBMCs; the material itself was cDNA or gDNA.

In the authors' workflow: Amplification with reference gene primers provided the estimates of nucleated cell counts. Measured with immunoSEQ multiplex PCR; TCRdb has only the in-frame clones, and not every one. For V, J and clone size, that table is used; D and trimming come from the DNA. The table includes about 64,000 clones, roughly 80% detected once. The CDR3 is made up of 16 amino acids. Losses at the gene ends were 0 bases for V and 4 bases for J; bases not matched to a gene: 4. The germline V gene encodes CDR1 SGHRS and CDR2 YFSETQ. This chain joins TRBV5-1 and TRBJ2-6, with 7 bases fitting TRBD1. The source is a human donor in a cohort sampled during active COVID-19. The sample comprised peripheral blood. In nucleotides, the CDR3 is TGCGCCAGCAGCTTGGGAACAGGGGACGGGGCCAACGTCCTGACTTTC. Translation gives CASSLGTGDGANVLTF. The whole variable domain, remainder taken from reference TRBV5-1 and TRBJ2-6, is KAGVTQTPRYLIKTRGQQVTLSCSPISGHRSVSWYQQTPGQGLQFLFEYFSETQRNKGNFPGRFSGRQFSNSRSEMNVSTLELGDSALYLCASSLGTGDGANVLTFGAGSRLTVL.